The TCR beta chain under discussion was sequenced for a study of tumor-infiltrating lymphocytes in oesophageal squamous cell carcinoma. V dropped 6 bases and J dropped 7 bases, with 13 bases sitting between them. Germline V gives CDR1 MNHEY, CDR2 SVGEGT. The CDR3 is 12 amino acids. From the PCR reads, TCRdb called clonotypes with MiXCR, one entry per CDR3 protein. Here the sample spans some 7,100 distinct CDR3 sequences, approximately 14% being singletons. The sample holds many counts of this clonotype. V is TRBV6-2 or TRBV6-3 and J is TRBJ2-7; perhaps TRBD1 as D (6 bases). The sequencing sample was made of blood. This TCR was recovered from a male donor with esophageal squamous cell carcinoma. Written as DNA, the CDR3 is TGTGCCAGCAGCTCCGGGACACAGGAGCAGTACTTC. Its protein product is CASSSGTQEQYF.